This TCR beta chain was recovered during a study of cytomegalovirus exposure and HLA in healthy donors (dated by TCRdb to the late 2010s). As for the study more broadly: A later analysis indicated that the roughly 130 validation repertoires were generated on the platform also employed for the 700 or so repertoires of the first cohort. The study aimed to test whether signatures of past pathogen exposure could be identified by cataloging public T cell receptors. Besides the first cohort of hundreds of subjects, a separate validation cohort made up of 95 to 150 different subjects was used. To predict cytomegalovirus infection status, the study combined high-throughput TCR immunosequencing, statistical association of individual TCRs with disease status, and machine learning.

Paper-wide results and their limitations: The classifier was reported to diagnose cytomegalovirus status with high specificity and sensitivity in both the original and validation cohorts. Of the cluster scores, roughly 95% were above 0 in a later analysis, which found that TCRs clustered in the first cohort also tended to co-occur in the 110 or so validation repertoires. The authors suggested that the approach could potentially be generalized to other disease states and immunological phenotypes. Most TCR sequences were seen in very few donors, while some public TCRs were found in many individuals. In vitro tests confirmed that a few of the cytomegalovirus-associated TCR beta chains recognize cytomegalovirus antigens. In the study, 150 to 200 TCR beta chains were listed as associated with cytomegalovirus. The validation cohort had no HLA typing available for a later analysis, so co-occurrence within that cohort was assessed over all 130 or so repertoires.

The donors belonged to the validation cohort of approximately 130 subjects, which was separate from the roughly 680-subject first cohort. The method was the immunoSEQ multiplex PCR assay. Per the authors' processing: A statistical classification framework was built for diagnosing cytomegalovirus status from the catalog of TCR beta chain sequences. Sourced from immuneACCESS, this table was stored by TCRdb with only in-frame sequences that have V and J called. A share of the clones is absent; for the studies checked, an unresolved V gene accounts for under half, and the remainder has no known explanation. D and trimming were read from the DNA, whereas the V and J calls and clone size are those reported in that table. The sample table lists approximately 200,000 clones, approximately 88% of them with a count of one. Together, the top ten hold less than 8.5% of the sample. Notes on this clone: Its antigen target is currently unknown. Per-nucleotide qualities are absent, and no much larger clonotype sits a single base away.

Sequences SGDLS (CDR1) and YYNGEE (CDR2) are obtained from the germline V gene. From cysteine to phenylalanine, the CDR3 is 16 amino acids long. The kept DNA is CDR3 alone, 48 bases in frame from the first base. V ends up 0 bases short and J 6 bases short, with an unmatched junction base count of 7. The TCR originated in a man aged 18 to 29 in good health and CMV-seropositive. The sequencing sample was made of PBMCs. Here the chain combines TRBV9 and TRBJ2-7; TRBD1 fits 12 bases in the junction. The CDR3 has the sequence CASSVGAGQGAAEQYF. The bases are TGTGCCAGCAGCGTAGGAGCGGGACAGGGGGCGGCCGAGCAGTACTTC. The reference TRBV9 and TRBJ2-7 proteins fill in what lies around the CDR3, so the full variable domain reads DSGVTQTPKHLITATGQRVTLRCSPRSGDLSVYWYQQSLDQGLQFLIQYYNGEERAKGNILERFSAQQFPDLHSELNLSSLELGDSALYFCASSVGAGQGAAEQYFGPGTRLTVT.